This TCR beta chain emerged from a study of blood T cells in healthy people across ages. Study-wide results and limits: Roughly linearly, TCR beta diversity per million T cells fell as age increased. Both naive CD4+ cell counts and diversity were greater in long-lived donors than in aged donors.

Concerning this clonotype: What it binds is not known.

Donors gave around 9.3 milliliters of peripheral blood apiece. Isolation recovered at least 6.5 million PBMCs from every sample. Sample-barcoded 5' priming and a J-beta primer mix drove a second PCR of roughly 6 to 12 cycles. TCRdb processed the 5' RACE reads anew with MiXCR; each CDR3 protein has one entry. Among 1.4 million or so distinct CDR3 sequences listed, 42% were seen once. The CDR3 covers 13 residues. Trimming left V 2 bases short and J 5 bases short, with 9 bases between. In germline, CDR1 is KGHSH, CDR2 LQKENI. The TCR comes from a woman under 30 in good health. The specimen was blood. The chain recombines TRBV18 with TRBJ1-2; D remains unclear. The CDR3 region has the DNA TGTGCCAGCTCACCATCGGAACCTTATGGCTACACCTTC. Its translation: CASSPSEPYGYTF.